This TCR beta chain stems from a study of tumor-infiltrating lymphocytes in localized non-small cell lung cancer. Study-level information: Tumor tissue and non-adjacent uninvolved lung came from each patient.

Produced via immunoSEQ multiplex PCR; TCRdb's table is partial and in-frame only. The sample lists approximately 2,700 clones, roughly two thirds occurring once. Study findings and constraints: Not all patients were TCR sequenced, owing to tissue quantity. Different pieces of the same tissue went to different assays, confounding technical variation with intratumor heterogeneity. Higher tumor T cell infiltration than in uninvolved lung was supported by TCRbeta sequencing.

Trimming stripped 4 bases from V and 2 bases from J, with 10 bases between. This CDR3 has 13 amino acids. Germline-derived CDR1 and CDR2 are SQVTM and ANQGSEA. Regarding this clone: Antigen specificity is unknown.

This sequence originates from a human donor with non-small cell lung cancer. The chain carries TRBV29-1 and TRBJ2-3; D gene ambiguous. Sequenced material: uninvolved lung tissue not adjacent to the tumor. Here the CDR3 DNA reads TGCAGCGTTGTCGAGAGGAACACAGATACGCAGTATTTT. Amino acids: CSVVERNTDTQYF.